The rows below give T cell receptor beta chains drawn from one sample of a study of T cells after yellow fever vaccination. Each CDR3 protein is one row after TCRdb ran MiXCR on the 5' RACE reads. The sample holds a few hundred thousand distinct CDR3 sequences, approximately 3.9% seen once. The specimen comprised PBMCs, sampled on the day of the yellow fever booster vaccination. The receptor set was obtained from a man aged 18 to 29 who received the YFV17D yellow fever vaccine. Each CDR3 is given with its conserved first and last residue. D genes are given only for firm matches. Only some rows state a clone size, as once, few, many or a class for expanded clones.

.	TRBV7-8	TRBJ2-5	many	CASMGRLVRGIKETQYF	TGTGCCAGCATGGGTCGGTTGGTTAGGGGAATAAAAGAGACCCAGTACTTC
TRBD1	TRBV5-1	TRBJ1-6	few	CASSLFSGGGYNSPLHF	TGCGCCAGCAGCTTGTTTTCAGGGGGTGGCTATAATTCACCCCTCCACTTT
.	TRBV10-3	TRBJ1-5	.	CATFSGASNQPQHF	TGTGCCACCTTTAGCGGGGCAAGCAATCAGCCCCAGCATTTT
TRBD2	TRBV20-1	TRBJ2-1	.	CSARITSGLYNEQFF	TGCAGTGCTAGGATCACTAGCGGGCTTTACAATGAGCAGTTCTTC
TRBD1	TRBV7-9	TRBJ2-6	many	CAILVGTGLPPGTFSGANVLTF	TGTGCCATCCTGGTTGGGACAGGGCTTCCGCCGGGAACCTTCTCTGGGGCCAACGTCCTGACTTTC
.	TRBV20-1	TRBJ2-3	many	CSASGRSSTDTQYF	TGCAGTGCGTCCGGACGATCTAGCACAGATACGCAGTATTTT
.	TRBV11-2	TRBJ2-7	.	CASSLLRVHEQYF	TGTGCCAGCAGCTTATTAAGGGTTCACGAGCAGTACTTC
TRBD2	TRBV7-6	TRBJ2-1	many	CASSLYPGLAGESSYNEQFF	TGTGCCAGCAGCTTATATCCGGGACTAGCGGGGGAAAGCTCCTACAATGAGCAGTTCTTC
TRBD1	TRBV14	TRBJ1-2	few	CASSGKDRVVKGGYTF	TGTGCCAGCAGCGGAAAAGACAGGGTAGTAAAGGGTGGCTACACCTTC
TRBD2	TRBV9	TRBJ2-1	.	CASSVNSLAGGKIF	TGTGCCAGCAGCGTTAATAGCCTAGCGGGGGGGAAAATCTTC
.	TRBV5-1	TRBJ2-3	.	CASSLVGYTDTQYF	TGCGCCAGCAGCTTGGTTGGGTACACAGATACGCAGTATTTT
TRBD1	TRBV20-1	TRBJ1-6	many	CSGGTGSDSPLHF	TGCAGTGGGGGGACAGGGTCTGACTCACCCCTCCACTTT
TRBD2	TRBV27	TRBJ2-5	.	CASSPRREGWETQYF	TGTGCCAGCAGTCCGCGCAGGGAGGGCTGGGAGACCCAGTACTTC
TRBD1	TRBV12-3/TRBV12-4	TRBJ1-6	many	CASSGTANSPLHF	TGTGCCAGCAGCGGGACAGCCAATTCACCCCTCCACTTT
.	TRBV7-3	TRBJ1-1	.	CASSPTGRGTEAFF	TGTGCCAGCAGCCCCACAGGGAGGGGGACTGAAGCTTTCTTT
.	TRBV20-1	TRBJ1-6	.	CSARGGYNSPLHF	TGCAGTGCTAGAGGAGGATATAATTCACCCCTCCACTTT
TRBD1	TRBV5-6	TRBJ1-1	few	CASNQGQGKNTEAFF	TGTGCCAGCAACCAGGGACAGGGGAAGAACACTGAAGCTTTCTTT
.	TRBV7-9	TRBJ2-1	many	CASSLDVF	TGTGCCAGCAGCTTAGATGTCTTC
.	TRBV6-2/TRBV6-3	TRBJ2-4	many	CASSSSRSVKNIQYF	TGTGCCAGCAGTTCCAGTCGGTCAGTAAAAAACATTCAGTACTTC
.	TRBV20-1	TRBJ1-5	many	CSARDRRGDSNQPQHF	TGCAGTGCTAGAGATCGCCGGGGGGACAGCAATCAGCCCCAGCATTTT
.	TRBV4-3	TRBJ1-1	few	CASSQVHTGGEAFF	TGCGCCAGCAGCCAGGTCCATACCGGGGGTGAAGCTTTCTTT
TRBD1	TRBV4-1	TRBJ2-3	.	CASSQVVVGTGRVDTQYF	TGCGCCAGCAGCCAAGTGGTCGTCGGGACAGGGAGGGTAGATACGCAGTATTTT
TRBD1	TRBV5-4	TRBJ1-6	.	CASSGWGQDNSPLHF	TGTGCCAGCAGCGGATGGGGACAGGATAATTCACCCCTCCACTTT
TRBD1	TRBV5-6	TRBJ1-3	.	CASSRDRGAGNTIYF	TGTGCCAGCAGCCGGGACAGGGGAGCCGGAAACACCATATATTTT
.	TRBV20-1	TRBJ2-1	.	CSARPPGHGDNEQFF	TGCAGTGCTAGGCCCCCGGGGCACGGAGACAATGAGCAGTTCTTC
.	TRBV24-1	TRBJ2-1	.	CATSDLTTGPYNEQFF	TGTGCCACCAGTGATTTGACAACAGGGCCCTACAATGAGCAGTTCTTC
TRBD1	TRBV5-1	TRBJ2-1	many	CASSLPVTGIINEQFF	TGCGCCAGCAGCTTGCCGGTGACAGGGATAATCAATGAGCAGTTCTTC
.	TRBV7-9	TRBJ2-7	.	CASSHTAEQYF	TGTGCCAGCAGCCATACCGCCGAGCAGTACTTC
.	TRBV20-1	TRBJ2-1	many	CSASAPSGYPHEQFF	TGCAGTGCTAGCGCCCCCTCGGGATATCCCCATGAGCAGTTCTTC
TRBD2	TRBV28	TRBJ2-5	.	CASSLLGSSGSLKETQYF	TGTGCCAGCAGTTTATTAGGGTCTAGCGGTTCCCTAAAAGAGACCCAGTACTTC
.	TRBV20-1	TRBJ2-5	many	CSAQWPSGGPQETQYF	TGCAGTGCGCAGTGGCCTTCAGGGGGGCCCCAGGAGACCCAGTACTTC
.	TRBV4-1	TRBJ2-1	few	CASSQGMTGSYNEQFF	TGCGCCAGCAGCCAAGGTATGACAGGCTCCTACAATGAGCAGTTCTTC
TRBD2	TRBV5-1	TRBJ2-3	.	CASSSGLAGALDTQYF	TGCGCCAGCAGCTCCGGACTAGCGGGGGCCCTAGATACGCAGTATTTT
TRBD1	TRBV11-2	TRBJ2-6	many	CASSLGQGLLTGANVLTF	TGTGCCAGCAGCTTGGGACAGGGGCTGCTCACTGGGGCCAACGTCCTGACTTTC
.	TRBV4-3	TRBJ2-2	few	CASSQVVTGELFF	TGCGCCAGCAGCCAAGTAGTCACCGGGGAGCTGTTTTTT
TRBD1	TRBV5-1	TRBJ2-7	many	CASTDRGAYEQYF	TGCGCCAGCACAGACAGGGGTGCCTACGAGCAGTACTTC
TRBD2	TRBV7-8	TRBJ2-3	.	CASTLRWSGGSTDTQYF	TGTGCCAGCACCCTCCGGTGGAGCGGGGGAAGCACAGATACGCAGTATTTT
TRBD2	TRBV4-3	TRBJ2-2	.	CASSQRPLAGDLTGELFF	TGCGCCAGCAGCCAGAGGCCCCTAGCGGGGGACCTCACCGGGGAGCTGTTTTTT
.	TRBV5-1	TRBJ2-1	many	CASSYRDSRSVGEQFF	TGCGCCAGCAGCTACCGGGACTCAAGATCCGTCGGTGAGCAGTTCTTC
TRBD2	TRBV20-1	TRBJ2-7	many	CSASKVAGGYEQYF	TGCAGTGCTAGTAAGGTAGCGGGGGGCTACGAGCAGTACTTC
.	TRBV20-1	TRBJ2-1	.	CSARASPVEQFF	TGCAGTGCTAGAGCATCCCCCGTTGAGCAGTTCTTC
TRBD1	TRBV12-3/TRBV12-4	TRBJ1-1	many	CASSLSDRDTAFF	TGTGCCAGCAGTTTATCTGACAGGGACACAGCTTTCTTT
.	TRBV2	TRBJ2-3	many	CASSERAGRRYF	TGTGCCAGCAGTGAAAGGGCAGGGCGCCGGTATTTT
.	TRBV4-3	TRBJ2-1	few	CASSYGAGRNEQFF	TGCGCCAGCAGCTATGGGGCAGGTAGGAATGAGCAGTTCTTC
.	TRBV20-1	TRBJ1-5	many	CSAATPEGLHQPQHF	TGCAGTGCTGCAACCCCGGAAGGATTACATCAGCCCCAGCATTTT
.	TRBV14	TRBJ1-2	many	CASSQDLNNYGYTF	TGTGCCAGCAGCCAAGATCTGAATAACTATGGCTACACCTTC